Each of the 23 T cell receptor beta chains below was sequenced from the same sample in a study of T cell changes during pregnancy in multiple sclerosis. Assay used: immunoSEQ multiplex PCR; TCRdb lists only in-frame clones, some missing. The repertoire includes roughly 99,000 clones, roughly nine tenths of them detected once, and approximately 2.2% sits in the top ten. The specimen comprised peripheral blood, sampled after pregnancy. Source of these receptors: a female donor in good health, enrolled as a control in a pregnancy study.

For the CDR3, the DNA is TGTGCCAGCAGTGACCCTCGACTAGCGGGAGTCGGAGATACGCAGTATTTT. It yields the protein CASSDPRLAGVGDTQYF. The chain uses TRBV6-4 and TRBJ2-3, with 12 positions matching TRBD2. In germline, CDR1 is MRHNA, CDR2 SNTAGT. Trimming removed 2 bases from V and 5 bases from J; junction bases left unmatched: 8. The CDR3 contains 17 residues.

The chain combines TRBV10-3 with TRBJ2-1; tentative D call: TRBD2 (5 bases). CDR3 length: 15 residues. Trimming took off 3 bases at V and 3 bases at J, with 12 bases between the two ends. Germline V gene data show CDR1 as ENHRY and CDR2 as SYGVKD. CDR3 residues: CAISEGLGLYNEQFF. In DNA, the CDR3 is TGTGCCATCAGTGAAGGACTGGGCCTCTACAATGAGCAGTTCTTC.

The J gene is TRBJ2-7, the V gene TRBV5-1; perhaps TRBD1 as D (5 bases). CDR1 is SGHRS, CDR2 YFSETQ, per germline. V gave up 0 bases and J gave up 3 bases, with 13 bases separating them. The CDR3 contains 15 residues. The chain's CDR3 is CASSLGQLGLYEQYF. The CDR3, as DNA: TGCGCCAGCAGCTTGGGACAGTTGGGGCTCTACGAGCAGTACTTC.

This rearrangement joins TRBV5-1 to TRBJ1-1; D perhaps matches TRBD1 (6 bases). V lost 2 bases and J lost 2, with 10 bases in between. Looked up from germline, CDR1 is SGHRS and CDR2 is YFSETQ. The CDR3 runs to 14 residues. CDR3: CASSLRTENTEAFF. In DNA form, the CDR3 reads TGCGCCAGCAGCTTAAGGACAGAAAACACTGAAGCTTTCTTT.

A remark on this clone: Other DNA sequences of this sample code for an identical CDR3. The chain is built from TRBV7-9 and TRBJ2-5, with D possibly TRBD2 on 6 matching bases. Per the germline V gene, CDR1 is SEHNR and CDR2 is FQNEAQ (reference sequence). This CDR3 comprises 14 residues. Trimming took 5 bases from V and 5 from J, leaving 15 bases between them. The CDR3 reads CASSQPGGWETQYF. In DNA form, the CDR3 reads TGTGCCAGCAGCCAACCAGGAGGGTGGGAGACCCAGTACTTC. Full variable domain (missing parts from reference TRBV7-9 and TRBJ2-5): DTGVSQNPRHKITKRGQNVTFRCDPISEHNRLYWYRQTLGQGPEFLTYFQNEAQLEKSRLLSDRFSAERPKGSFSTLEIQRTEQGDSAMYLCASSQPGGWETQYFGPGTRLLVL.

The CDR3: CASSHRGPGEKLFF. DNA of the CDR3: TGTGCCAGCAGTCACAGGGGGCCGGGTGAAAAACTGTTTTTT. V usage is TRBV6-5 and J usage is TRBJ1-4, with 9 bases aligning to TRBD1. The CDR3 has 14 residues. V trimming: 5 bases; J trimming: 7 bases; junction bases outside the gene matches: 5. Germline assignment: CDR1 MNHEY and CDR2 SVGAGI.

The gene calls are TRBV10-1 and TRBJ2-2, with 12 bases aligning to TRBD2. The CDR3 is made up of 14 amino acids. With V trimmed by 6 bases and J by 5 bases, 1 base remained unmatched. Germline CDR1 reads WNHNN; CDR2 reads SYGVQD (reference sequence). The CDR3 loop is CASRGTSGTGELFF. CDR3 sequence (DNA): TGCGCCAGCAGAGGGACTAGCGGGACCGGGGAGCTGTTTTTT.

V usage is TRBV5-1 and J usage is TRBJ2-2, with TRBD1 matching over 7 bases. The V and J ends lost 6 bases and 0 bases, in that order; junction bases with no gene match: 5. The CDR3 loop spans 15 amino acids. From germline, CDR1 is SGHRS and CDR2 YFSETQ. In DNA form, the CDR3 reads TGCGCCAGCATTGAGGACAGGTCGAACACCGGGGAGCTGTTTTTT. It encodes CASIEDRSNTGELFF.

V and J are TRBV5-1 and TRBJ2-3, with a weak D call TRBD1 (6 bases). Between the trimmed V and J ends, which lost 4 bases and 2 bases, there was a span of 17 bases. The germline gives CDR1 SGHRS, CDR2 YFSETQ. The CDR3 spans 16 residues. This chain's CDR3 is CASSPLSRGTTDTQYF. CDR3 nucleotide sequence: TGCGCCAGCAGCCCCCTTTCAAGGGGGACCACAGATACGCAGTATTTT.

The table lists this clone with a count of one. CDR3 amino acids: CSVAGGERGGTDTQYF. CDR3 sequence (DNA): TGCAGCGTTGCCGGGGGAGAGCGTGGCGGAACAGATACGCAGTATTTT. This chain connects TRBV29-1 to TRBJ2-3; D possibly corresponds to TRBD2 (6 bases). Germline values: CDR1 SQVTM, CDR2 ANQGSEA. Trimming shortened V by 4 bases and J by 3 bases, and 20 bases separated the two germline ends. The CDR3 sequence is 16 residues long.

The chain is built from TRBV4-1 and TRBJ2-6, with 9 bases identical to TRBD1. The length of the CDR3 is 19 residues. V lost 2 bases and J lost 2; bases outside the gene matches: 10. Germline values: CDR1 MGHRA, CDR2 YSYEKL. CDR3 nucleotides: TGCGCCAGCAGCCAAACAATAGGACAGGGGTTAACTGGGGCCAACGTCCTGACTTTC. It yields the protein CASSQTIGQGLTGANVLTF.

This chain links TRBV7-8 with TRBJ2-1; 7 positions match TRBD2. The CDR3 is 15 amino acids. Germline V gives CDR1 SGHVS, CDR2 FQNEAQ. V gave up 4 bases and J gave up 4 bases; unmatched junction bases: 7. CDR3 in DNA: TGTGCCAGCAGCTCCAGGCTAGCGGTTTACAATGAGCAGTTCTTC. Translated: CASSSRLAVYNEQFF. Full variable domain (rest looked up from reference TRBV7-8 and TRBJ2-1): GAGVSQSPRYKVAKRGQDVALRCDPISGHVSLFWYQQALGQGPEFLTYFQNEAQLDKSGLPSDRFFAERPEGSVSTLKIQRTQQEDSAVYLCASSSRLAVYNEQFFGPGTRLTVL.

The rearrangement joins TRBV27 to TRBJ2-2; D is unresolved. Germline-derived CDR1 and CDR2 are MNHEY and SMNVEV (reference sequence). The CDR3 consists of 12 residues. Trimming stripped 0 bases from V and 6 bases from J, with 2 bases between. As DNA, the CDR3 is TGTGCCAGCAGTTTATCCGCCGGGGAGCTGTTTTTT. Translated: CASSLSAGELFF.

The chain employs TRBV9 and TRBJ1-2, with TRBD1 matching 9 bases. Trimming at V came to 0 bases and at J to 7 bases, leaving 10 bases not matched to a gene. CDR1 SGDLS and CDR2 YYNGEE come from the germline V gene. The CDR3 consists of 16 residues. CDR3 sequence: CASSVDWGQGPSGYTF. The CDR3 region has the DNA TGTGCCAGCAGCGTAGATTGGGGACAGGGACCAAGTGGCTACACCTTC.

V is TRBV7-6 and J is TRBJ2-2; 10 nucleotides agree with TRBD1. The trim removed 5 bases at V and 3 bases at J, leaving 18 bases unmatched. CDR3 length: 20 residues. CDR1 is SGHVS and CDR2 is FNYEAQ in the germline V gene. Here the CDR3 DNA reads TGTGCCAGCAGCACCCGATATAAGGGGACAGGGGCCAGGCACACCGGGGAGCTGTTTTTT. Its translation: CASSTRYKGTGARHTGELFF.

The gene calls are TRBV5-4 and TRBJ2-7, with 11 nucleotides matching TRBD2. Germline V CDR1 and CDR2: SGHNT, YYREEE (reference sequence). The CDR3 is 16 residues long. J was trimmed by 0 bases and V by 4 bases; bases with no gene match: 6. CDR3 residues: CASSPGLADASYEQYF. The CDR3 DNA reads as TGTGCCAGCAGCCCGGGACTAGCGGACGCCTCCTACGAGCAGTACTTC.

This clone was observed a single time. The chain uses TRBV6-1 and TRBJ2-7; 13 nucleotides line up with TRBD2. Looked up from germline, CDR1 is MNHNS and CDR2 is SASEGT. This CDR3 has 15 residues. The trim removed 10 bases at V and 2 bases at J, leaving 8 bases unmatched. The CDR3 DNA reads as TGTGCCACCCTCCCACTAGCGGGAGGGCCCTACGAGCAGTACTTC. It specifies CATLPLAGGPYEQYF.

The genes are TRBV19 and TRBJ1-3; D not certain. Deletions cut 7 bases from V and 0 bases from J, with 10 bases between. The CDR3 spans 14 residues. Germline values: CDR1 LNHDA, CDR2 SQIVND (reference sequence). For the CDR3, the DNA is TGTGCCAGTACTGTTGAGCTCTCTGGAAACACCATATATTTT. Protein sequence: CASTVELSGNTIYF.

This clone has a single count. The chain's CDR3 is CASTEEIYSGNTIYF. The CDR3 DNA reads as TGTGCCAGTACTGAGGAGATATACTCTGGAAACACCATATATTTT. The chain couples TRBV19 to TRBJ1-3, with D hard to call. CDR1 and CDR2 from the germline V gene are LNHDA and SQIVND (reference sequence). This CDR3 contains 15 residues. Between the trimmed V and J ends, which lost 7 bases and 0 bases, there was a span of 13 bases.

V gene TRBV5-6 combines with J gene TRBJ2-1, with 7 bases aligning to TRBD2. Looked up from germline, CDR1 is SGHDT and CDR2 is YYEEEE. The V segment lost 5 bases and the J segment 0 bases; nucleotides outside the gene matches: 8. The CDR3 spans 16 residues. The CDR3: CASRQTGTNSYNEQFF. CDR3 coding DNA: TGTGCCAGCAGACAAACCGGGACTAACTCCTACAATGAGCAGTTCTTC.

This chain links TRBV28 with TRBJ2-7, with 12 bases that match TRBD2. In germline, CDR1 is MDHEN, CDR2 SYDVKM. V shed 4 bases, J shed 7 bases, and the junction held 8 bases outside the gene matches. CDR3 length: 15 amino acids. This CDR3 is CASSSSSGRAEEQYF. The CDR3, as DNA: TGTGCCAGCAGTTCATCTAGCGGGAGGGCGGAGGAGCAGTACTTC.

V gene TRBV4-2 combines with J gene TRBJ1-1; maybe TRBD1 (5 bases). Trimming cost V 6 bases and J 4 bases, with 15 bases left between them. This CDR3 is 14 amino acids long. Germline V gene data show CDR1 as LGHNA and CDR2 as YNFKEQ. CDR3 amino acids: CASREAGGTTEAFF. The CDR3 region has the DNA TGTGCCAGCAGGGAAGCGGGGGGGACCACTGAAGCTTTCTTT.

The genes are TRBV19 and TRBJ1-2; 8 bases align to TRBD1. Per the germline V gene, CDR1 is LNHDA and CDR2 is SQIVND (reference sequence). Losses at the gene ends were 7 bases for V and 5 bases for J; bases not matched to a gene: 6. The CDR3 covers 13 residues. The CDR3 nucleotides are TGTGCCAGTACCAGGGGGCCTGCGTATGGCTACACCTTC. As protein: CASTRGPAYGYTF.